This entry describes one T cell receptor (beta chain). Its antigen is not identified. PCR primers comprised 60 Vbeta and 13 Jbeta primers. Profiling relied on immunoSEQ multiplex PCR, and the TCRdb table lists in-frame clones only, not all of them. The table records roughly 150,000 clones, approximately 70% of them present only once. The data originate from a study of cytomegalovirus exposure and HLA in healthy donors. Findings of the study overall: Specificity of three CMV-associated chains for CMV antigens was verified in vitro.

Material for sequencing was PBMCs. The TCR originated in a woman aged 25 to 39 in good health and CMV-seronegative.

CDR3: CASTGEGAEAFF. Written as DNA, the CDR3 is TGTGCCAGCACAGGGGAGGGCGCTGAAGCTTTCTTT. The chain carries TRBV6-6 and TRBJ1-1; possibly TRBD1 for D (6 bases). Per germline, CDR1 MNHNY and CDR2 SVGAGI (reference sequence). This CDR3 has 12 amino acids. Trimming removed 7 bases at V and 6 bases at J, with 12 bases between.